Listed here are 31 T cell receptor beta chains from one sample, sequenced in a study of blood T cell repertoires in COVID-19. The assay was immunoSEQ multiplex PCR, and TCRdb's table has in-frame clones only and misses some. The top ten clones hold roughly 10% of a sample with approximately 300,000 clones, 70% to 90% of them seen once. The sequenced sample was PBMCs or T cells enriched from blood (not recorded which). These receptors all stem from a woman aged 18-30 years who had recovered from COVID-19.

This chain connects TRBV7-9 to TRBJ2-7, with 7 bases matching TRBD1. The CDR3 sequence is 15 residues long. V lost 5 bases to trimming and J lost 3 bases; unmatched junction nucleotides: 10. Germline-derived CDR1 and CDR2 are SEHNR and FQNEAQ (reference sequence). CDR3 in amino acids: CASSGGDRAHYEQYF. The CDR3 nucleotides are TGTGCCAGCAGCGGGGGCGACAGGGCCCACTACGAGCAGTACTTC.

This CDR3 is CASSLVGLAGGFEQFF. The CDR3 nucleotides are TGTGCCAGCAGCTTAGTCGGACTAGCGGGAGGTTTTGAGCAGTTCTTC. The V gene is TRBV7-2, the J gene TRBJ2-1; 14 bases agree with TRBD2. Germline CDR1 reads SGHTA; CDR2 reads FQGNSA. There are 16 residues in the CDR3. V gave up 1 base and J gave up 9 bases; unmatched junction bases: 5.

The rearrangement links TRBV7-9 to TRBJ1-2, with D maybe TRBD1 (6 bases). The CDR3 sequence is 16 residues long. Looked up from germline, CDR1 is SEHNR and CDR2 is FQNEAQ (reference sequence). Trimming took off 4 bases at V and 4 bases at J, with 19 bases between the two ends. This CDR3 reads CASSSTGQSVSYGYTF. CDR3 nucleotide sequence: TGTGCCAGCAGCTCAACTGGACAGTCTGTTAGCTATGGCTACACCTTC.

CDR3 bases: TGTGCCAGCTCACCGCTCAGGGCAGGCCTGGTCTCTGGGGCCAACGTCCTGACTTTC. Protein sequence: CASSPLRAGLVSGANVLTF. V is TRBV18 and J is TRBJ2-6; D is perhaps TRBD1 (5 bases). CDR1 is KGHSH, CDR2 LQKENI, per germline. The CDR3 consists of 19 residues. V dropped 3 bases and J dropped 0 bases, with 18 bases sitting between them.

The V gene is TRBV13, the J gene TRBJ2-7; TRBD2 aligns across 12 bases. The CDR3 is made up of 18 amino acids. The V segment lost 1 base and the J segment 2 bases; nucleotides outside the gene matches: 9. Germline loops: CDR1 PRHDT, CDR2 FYEKMQ (reference sequence). CDR3 residues: CASSLAGLAGGLPYEQYF. CDR3 nucleotide sequence: TGTGCCAGCAGCTTAGCTGGGCTAGCGGGGGGGCTTCCCTACGAGCAGTACTTC.

This clone has just one count. The V call is TRBV5-4, the J call TRBJ1-1, with D tentatively TRBD1 (6 bases). The CDR3 has 15 amino acids. CDR1 and CDR2 (germline): SGHNT, YYREEE (reference sequence). The V gene lost 4 bases and the J gene lost 4 bases, with 17 bases spanning the gap. The DNA of the CDR3 is TGTGCCAGCAGCCCCATCGGGGGGCGTAGCACTGAAGCTTTCTTT. Amino acid sequence: CASSPIGGRSTEAFF.

This clone was counted a single time. The rearrangement joins TRBV7-9 to TRBJ2-5, with D possibly matching TRBD1 (5 bases). V was clipped by 3 bases and J by 5 bases, with 10 bases between them. CDR1 and CDR2 from the germline V gene are SEHNR and FQNEAQ (reference sequence). This CDR3 has 13 residues. CDR3 protein: CASSFPTVETQYF. The CDR3 DNA reads as TGTGCCAGCAGCTTCCCGACAGTCGAGACCCAGTACTTC.

This sequence joins TRBV27 and TRBJ2-3, with 13 bases fitting TRBD2. J gave up 6 bases and V 5 bases, and 5 bases lay outside the gene matches. This CDR3 is 15 amino acids long. The germline CDR1 and CDR2 sequences are MNHEY and SMNVEV (reference sequence). The CDR3 sequence is CASSPGLAGWDTQYF. CDR3 nucleotide sequence: TGTGCCAGCAGTCCGGGACTAGCGGGGTGGGATACGCAGTATTTT.

The chain carries TRBV7-9 and TRBJ1-2, with 9 bases fitting TRBD1. V dropped 4 bases and J dropped 6; count of bases not matched to a gene: 6. The CDR3 spans 14 residues. CDR1 and CDR2 (germline): SEHNR, FQNEAQ (reference sequence). CDR3 amino acids: CASSSGQGRDGYTF. The CDR3 DNA reads TGTGCCAGCAGCTCGGGACAGGGTCGGGATGGCTACACCTTC.

V is TRBV19 and J is TRBJ2-1; D might be TRBD2 (5 bases). Trimming took 5 bases from V and 0 from J, leaving 11 bases between them. Looked up from germline, CDR1 is LNHDA and CDR2 is SQIVND (reference sequence). The CDR3 is 15 amino acids. CDR3 nucleotide sequence: TGTGCCAGTAGTCTGAGCGGTTACTCCTACAATGAGCAGTTCTTC. This encodes CASSLSGYSYNEQFF.

The chain employs TRBV19 and TRBJ2-3, with 8 bases lining up with TRBD2. V lost 8 bases to trimming and J lost 1 base; unmatched junction nucleotides: 8. CDR1 and CDR2 (germline): LNHDA, SQIVND (reference sequence). The CDR3 extends over 15 amino acids. The CDR3 DNA is TGTGCCAGTGGAATCCCGGGACTAGGCACAGATACGCAGTATTTT. Residues: CASGIPGLGTDTQYF.

The chain carries TRBV19 and TRBJ2-7; maybe TRBD2 (6 bases). Germline V gene sequence: CDR1 LNHDA, CDR2 SQIVND (reference sequence). The CDR3 length is 16 residues. V lost 3 bases, J lost 0 bases, and 15 bases lay in between. The chain's CDR3 is CASSINPGTGSYEQYF. The CDR3 DNA reads TGTGCCAGTAGTATCAACCCCGGGACTGGCTCCTACGAGCAGTACTTC.

This clone was seen only once. This chain joins TRBV3-1 (or the pseudogene TRBV3-2) and TRBJ1-1; tentative D call: TRBD1 (5 bases). Trimming cost V 5 bases and J 3 bases, with 16 bases left between them. This CDR3 is built from 15 residues. Per the germline V gene, CDR1 is LGHDT and CDR2 is YNNKEL (reference sequence). Written as DNA, the CDR3 is TGTGCCAGCAGCTTCCGTGAATGGGGGGACACTGAAGCTTTCTTT. Encoded protein: CASSFREWGDTEAFF.

The rearrangement uses TRBV5-4 and TRBJ2-7; 7 bases match TRBD1. This CDR3 is built from 14 residues. Germline V gives CDR1 SGHNT, CDR2 YYREEE (reference sequence). Losses at the gene ends were 1 base for V and 3 bases for J; bases not matched to a gene: 4. CDR3: CASSLQQGSYEQYF. The CDR3 DNA is TGTGCCAGCAGCTTGCAACAGGGGAGCTACGAGCAGTACTTC.

The V call is TRBV5-1, the J call TRBJ2-5; D may be TRBD1 (7 bases). Germline V gene lookup returns CDR1 SGHRS and CDR2 YFSETQ. Trimming left V 6 bases short and J 2 bases short, with 17 bases between. The CDR3 runs to 15 residues. This CDR3 is CASKRLAGGQETQYF. CDR3 DNA: TGCGCCAGCAAGAGGTTGGCAGGGGGGCAAGAGACCCAGTACTTC.

The rearrangement joins TRBV18 to TRBJ1-6; D is perhaps TRBD1 (5 bases). CDR1 is KGHSH, CDR2 LQKENI, per germline. This CDR3 region has 12 residues. V gave up 6 bases and J gave up 7 bases, with 7 bases separating them. CDR3 sequence: CASSSGNSPLHF. CDR3 bases: TGTGCCAGCTCCTCAGGGAATTCACCCCTCCACTTT.

J is TRBJ1-6 and V is TRBV18, with TRBD1 matching 7 bases. The V gene end was trimmed by 4 bases and the J gene end by 7 bases; junction bases not matched to a gene: 7. Germline V gene data show CDR1 as KGHSH and CDR2 as LQKENI. This CDR3 is built from 15 residues. The chain's CDR3 is CASSLSTGKNSPLHF. In nucleotides, the CDR3 is TGTGCCAGCTCACTCTCGACAGGGAAGAATTCACCCCTCCACTTT.

The rearrangement links TRBV27 to TRBJ1-1; no clear D gene. The germline V and J ends were trimmed by 4 bases and 1 base, with 13 bases remaining between them. Germline CDR1 MNHEY, CDR2 SMNVEV (reference sequence). The CDR3 is 15 residues long. CDR3 in amino acids: CASSSQQPGNTEAFF. DNA for the CDR3: TGTGCCAGCAGTTCCCAGCAGCCAGGGAACACTGAAGCTTTCTTT.

The chain has TRBV5-5 and TRBJ2-1, with D possibly TRBD2 on 6 matching bases. Germline lookup yields CDR1 SGHKS and CDR2 YYEKEE (reference sequence). Trimming removed 3 bases at V and 6 bases at J, with 10 bases between. This CDR3 contains 13 residues. The CDR3 region is CASSSGLRNEQFF. The DNA for the CDR3 is TGTGCCAGCAGCTCGGGACTCCGCAATGAGCAGTTCTTC.

The rearrangement links TRBV4-1 to TRBJ2-2; a possible D gene is TRBD2 (6 bases). The CDR3 spans 16 residues. The V and J ends lost 1 base and 5 bases respectively, with 14 bases between them. CDR1 MGHRA and CDR2 YSYEKL come from the germline V gene. This chain's CDR3 is CASSQAVGEVTGELFF. The CDR3 DNA sequence: TGCGCCAGCAGCCAAGCGGTCGGGGAGGTAACCGGGGAGCTGTTTTTT.

The count of this clone is one. The rearrangement links TRBV21-1 to TRBJ2-7; the DNA was not compared with TRBD1, the D call given in the table. TRBV21-1 has pseudogene status. The CDR3 is 14 amino acids. CDR3 sequence reads: CASSKEGDSYEQYF. CDR3 nucleotides: TGTGCCAGCAGCAAAGAGGGGGACTCCTACGAGCAGTACTTC.

The chain has TRBV6-5 and TRBJ1-6, with unresolved D. Germline assignment: CDR1 MNHEY and CDR2 SVGAGI. This CDR3 contains 15 residues. V lost 7 bases and J 8 bases, leaving 18 bases between the germline ends. The DNA for the CDR3 is TGTGCCAGCAAGACAAGTTATTCGGAGGATTCACCCCTCCACTTT. Amino acid sequence: CASKTSYSEDSPLHF.

The chain links TRBV2 to TRBJ1-1; 12 nucleotides match TRBD1. CDR1 and CDR2 (germline): SNHLY, FYNNEI. This CDR3 comprises 13 residues. J lost 5 bases, V lost 8 bases, and 3 bases had no gene match. For the CDR3, the DNA is TGTGCCAGCGGGGGACAGGGGGCGACTGAAGCTTTCTTT. This codes for CASGGQGATEAFF.

The chain couples TRBV14 to TRBJ2-2, with a tentative D call TRBD1 (6 bases). The germline gives CDR1 SGHDN, CDR2 FVKESK. CDR3 length: 17 residues. V was trimmed by 2 bases and J by 0 bases, leaving 13 bases between them. DNA of the CDR3: TGTGCCAGCAGCCAATACCGACAGGATGCGAACACCGGGGAGCTGTTTTTT. Translated, it gives CASSQYRQDANTGELFF.

CDR3 DNA: TGCAGCGCTGCCGGGACAGGGATTGCTGAAGCTTTCTTT. Translation gives CSAAGTGIAEAFF. The V gene is TRBV29-1, the J gene TRBJ1-1, with 9 bases aligning to TRBD1. The germline V gene has CDR1 SQVTM and CDR2 ANQGSEA. The CDR3 runs 13 residues. Trimming removed 7 bases from V and 6 bases from J; junction bases left unmatched: 9.

The CDR3 sequence: CASKEGLATDTQYF. CDR3 bases: TGTGCCAGTAAGGAAGGACTAGCCACAGATACGCAGTATTTT. The J gene is TRBJ2-3, the V gene TRBV11-2; 8 bases are shared with TRBD2. The ends lost 9 bases at V and 2 bases at J; junction bases unmatched: 7. CDR1 SGHAT and CDR2 FQNNGV come from the germline V gene. This CDR3 is built from 14 residues.

CDR3 bases: TGTGCCAGCAGTTACCCTAACAAACAGGGAAACACTGAAGCTTTCTTT. This codes for CASSYPNKQGNTEAFF. The chain links TRBV6-5 to TRBJ1-1; D possibly corresponds to TRBD1 (6 bases). Germline V lookup: CDR1 MNHEY, CDR2 SVGAGI. The germline V and J ends were trimmed by 2 bases and 2 bases, with 15 bases remaining between them. This CDR3 has 16 amino acids.

The chain is built from TRBV5-1 and TRBJ2-5; the D gene is possibly TRBD2 (6 bases). The germline V gene has CDR1 SGHRS and CDR2 YFSETQ. The CDR3 extends over 14 amino acids. V shed 5 bases and J shed 0 bases, with 11 bases lying between them. The CDR3 spells CASSTGGDQETQYF. CDR3 nucleotides: TGCGCCAGCAGTACAGGCGGGGACCAAGAGACCCAGTACTTC.

The chain couples TRBV15 to TRBJ1-4; 7 bases are a match to TRBD1. V was clipped by 2 bases and J by 0 bases; unmatched bases: 0. This CDR3 region has 15 residues. Per germline, CDR1 LNHNV and CDR2 YYDKDF (reference sequence). The CDR3 region has the DNA TGTGCCACCAGCAGACAGGGGGCAACTAATGAAAAACTGTTTTTT. It codes for CATSRQGATNEKLFF.

This clone was seen more than once but under ten times. The rearrangement links TRBV10-2 to TRBJ2-7, with TRBD2 matching 12 bases. The CDR3 has 13 residues. Germline CDR1 is WSHSY and CDR2 is SAAADI. The trim removed 7 bases at V and 9 bases at J, leaving 7 bases unmatched. The CDR3 bases are TGCGCCAGCAATCTAGCGGGAGGGCCAGGGCAGTACTTC. It codes for CASNLAGGPGQYF.

The V and J genes are TRBV9 and TRBJ2-3; 8 bases map to TRBD2. This CDR3 is 16 amino acids long. V was clipped by 2 bases and J by 5 bases; unmatched bases: 10. Germline V gives CDR1 SGDLS, CDR2 YYNGEE. The CDR3 region has the DNA TGTGCCAGCAGCGTCGTTAGCGGGGCGGAGAGAGATACGCAGTATTTT. Translated, it gives CASSVVSGAERDTQYF.